The 15 T cell receptor beta chains presented below share a single source sample, sequenced in a study of shared clonotypes between healthy human individuals. Sequencing used immunoSEQ multiplex PCR; TCRdb keeps in-frame clones, though not all of them. The data hold hundreds of thousands of clones, with over 60% observed a single time. The sequencing sample was made of PBMCs. The receptors were sampled from a woman between 40 and 55 years old in good health. Some clones in this sample may be carry-over from other donors' samples.

The chain employs TRBV18 and TRBJ2-5; the D gene is possibly TRBD1 (5 bases). The V gene lost 7 bases and the J gene lost 1 base, with 10 bases spanning the gap. This CDR3 has 13 amino acids. Germline CDR1 and CDR2: KGHSH and LQKENI. CDR3 in amino acids: CASLDSRQETQYF. In nucleotides, the CDR3 is TGTGCCAGCTTAGACAGTCGCCAAGAGACCCAGTACTTC.

As for this clone: A read error is the likely source, as a far larger clone sits one nucleotide away. The identical CDR3 is also encoded by other nucleotide sequences in the sample. The chain joins TRBV6-6 to TRBJ1-2, with D possibly matching TRBD1 (5 bases). Germline V CDR1 and CDR2: MNHNY, SVGAGI (reference sequence). The CDR3 sequence is 15 residues long. The DNA for the CDR3 is TGTGCCAGCAGTTTTCAGGGAACTTCCAACTACGGCTACACCTTC. This codes for CASSFQGTSNYGYTF.

This chain uses TRBV28 with TRBJ1-1; TRBD1 is a possible D gene (6 bases). The CDR3 is made up of 16 amino acids. V was cut by 10 bases and J by 1 base, with 22 bases left in between. CDR1 is MDHEN and CDR2 is SYDVKM in the germline V gene. The CDR3 protein is CATSVPQGRENTEAFF. CDR3 DNA sequence: TGTGCCACCAGCGTCCCTCAGGGGCGAGAGAACACTGAAGCTTTCTTT.

The V and J genes are TRBV28 and TRBJ1-5; a possible D gene is TRBD1 (5 bases). V dropped 5 bases and J dropped 7 bases, with 15 bases sitting between them. The CDR3 loop spans 14 amino acids. The germline V gene has CDR1 MDHEN and CDR2 SYDVKM. The CDR3 here is CASSVPGREQPQHF. CDR3 coding DNA: TGTGCCAGCAGTGTCCCGGGACGTGAACAGCCCCAGCATTTT.

V usage is TRBV6-1 and J usage is TRBJ1-1, with 8 nucleotides matching TRBD1. CDR1 is MNHNS and CDR2 is SASEGT in the germline V gene. The junction had 3 bases not matched to a gene; V was cut back by 5 bases and J by 1 base. The CDR3 contains 14 residues. In DNA form, the CDR3 reads TGTGCCAGCAGTTTAGACAGGGGGAACACTGAAGCTTTCTTT. It codes for CASSLDRGNTEAFF.

The chain links TRBV21-1 to TRBJ2-7; no check of the table's D call, TRBD1, against the DNA was made. TRBV21-1 is a pseudogene locus. The length of the CDR3 is 15 residues. The chain's CDR3 is CASRPPEGTGYEQYF. The CDR3 DNA reads as TGTGCCAGCAGGCCGCCTGAAGGCACAGGCTACGAGCAGTACTTC.

J is TRBJ2-7 and V is TRBV4-1; 8 nucleotides agree with TRBD1. With 2 bases clipped from V and 6 bases from J, the junction kept 9 bases outside the gene matches. The CDR3 covers 15 residues. Germline V gene lookup returns CDR1 MGHRA and CDR2 YSYEKL. CDR3 in DNA: TGCGCCAGCAGCCAACCGGACAGGGCCCCATCCGAGCAGTACTTC. It specifies CASSQPDRAPSEQYF.

This chain connects TRBV7-9 to TRBJ2-3; D uncertain. V was cut by 5 bases and J by 2 bases, with 11 bases left in between. The germline V gene has CDR1 SEHNR and CDR2 FQNEAQ (reference sequence). This CDR3 region has 14 residues. The CDR3 is CASSPPYFTDTQYF. DNA of the CDR3: TGTGCCAGCAGCCCTCCCTACTTCACAGATACGCAGTATTTT.

This clone was seen a handful of times. The chain joins TRBV29-1 to TRBJ1-4, with D unresolved. The CDR3 sequence is 14 residues long. CDR1 is SQVTM and CDR2 is ANQGSEA in the germline V gene. The V gene lost 3 bases and the J gene lost 5 bases, with 13 bases spanning the gap. In DNA form, the CDR3 reads TGCAGCGTTGAGCCGATAGGTGGAAATGAAAAACTGTTTTTT. Its protein product is CSVEPIGGNEKLFF.

The rearrangement uses TRBV15 and TRBJ2-1, with 13 bases aligning to TRBD2. J lost 7 bases, V lost 3 bases, and 3 bases had no gene match. From germline, CDR1 is LNHNV and CDR2 YYDKDF (reference sequence). The CDR3 loop spans 15 amino acids. CDR3 region: CATSSGTSGINEQFF. The CDR3 DNA sequence: TGTGCCACCAGCAGCGGGACTAGCGGGATTAATGAGCAGTTCTTC.

V and J are TRBV7-2 and TRBJ2-7, with no clear D. This CDR3 has 14 residues. V was clipped by 5 bases and J by 5 bases, with 16 bases between them. CDR1 is SGHTA and CDR2 is FQGNSA in the germline V gene. CDR3 residues: CASSPQHSRHEQYF. The DNA of the CDR3 is TGTGCCAGCAGCCCCCAGCACTCCCGCCACGAGCAGTACTTC.

The chain has TRBV5-4 and TRBJ2-1, with unresolved D. V was pared by 1 base and J by 0 bases, with 14 bases between. There are 17 residues in the CDR3. Looked up from germline, CDR1 is SGHNT and CDR2 is YYREEE (reference sequence). This CDR3 is CASSLLPLQTSYNEQFF. The DNA for the CDR3 is TGTGCCAGCAGCTTGCTGCCACTACAAACCTCCTACAATGAGCAGTTCTTC. The full variable domain, with the rest looked up from reference TRBV5-4 and TRBJ2-1, is ETGVTQSPTHLIKTRGQQVTLRCSSQSGHNTVSWYQQALGQGPQFIFQYYREEENGRGNFPPRFSGLQFPNYSSELNVNALELDDSALYLCASSLLPLQTSYNEQFFGPGTRLTVL.

This clone was counted at least ten times. The chain has TRBV5-1 and TRBJ2-6, with D possibly being TRBD1 (6 bases). The germline V gene encodes CDR1 SGHRS and CDR2 YFSETQ. Trimming shortened V by 4 bases and J by 1 base, and 15 bases separated the two germline ends. The CDR3 contains 17 residues. The CDR3 reads CASSVYRDESGANVLTF. The CDR3 DNA is TGCGCCAGCAGCGTTTACAGGGATGAGTCTGGGGCCAACGTCCTGACTTTC.

This chain links TRBV7-3 with TRBJ1-1; D is uncertain. CDR3 length equals 13 residues. V lost 5 bases and J lost 2, with 9 bases in between. Germline V lookup: CDR1 SGHTA, CDR2 FQGTGA. The CDR3 region is CASSQGFNTEAFF. CDR3 sequence (DNA): TGTGCCAGCAGCCAAGGGTTCAACACTGAAGCTTTCTTT.

This clone was seen a single time. The genes are TRBV5-1 and TRBJ2-1, with 7 nucleotides matching TRBD2. J lost 6 bases, V lost 4 bases, and 7 bases had no gene match. The CDR3 sequence is 14 residues long. Germline V lookup: CDR1 SGHRS, CDR2 YFSETQ. CDR3 protein: CASSERLAANEQFF. The CDR3 region has the DNA TGCGCCAGCAGCGAAAGACTAGCAGCCAATGAGCAGTTCTTC.